Each of the 13 T cell receptor beta chains below was sequenced from the same sample in a study of cytomegalovirus exposure and HLA in healthy donors. TCRdb's copy holds only in-frame clones and misses some; the assay was immunoSEQ multiplex PCR. The sample shows 150,000 to 200,000 clones, approximately 90% of them seen only once. Specimen: PBMCs. The receptor set was obtained from a man aged 18 to 30 in good health and CMV-seronegative.

The chain recombines TRBV7-8 with TRBJ1-4; 9 positions agree with TRBD1. The CDR3 is 19 residues long. V was pared by 1 base and J by 0 bases, with 9 bases of the junction left unmatched. Germline lookup yields CDR1 SGHVS and CDR2 FQNEAQ. For the CDR3, the DNA is TGTGCCAGCAGCTTAGATCTTTGGACAGGGGAAGCAACTAATGAAAAACTGTTTTTT. Protein: CASSLDLWTGEATNEKLFF. Drawing the rest from reference TRBV7-8 and TRBJ1-4, the complete variable domain is GAGVSQSPRYKVAKRGQDVALRCDPISGHVSLFWYQQALGQGPEFLTYFQNEAQLDKSGLPSDRFFAERPEGSVSTLKIQRTQQEDSAVYLCASSLDLWTGEATNEKLFFGSGTQLSVL.

The chain recombines TRBV18 with TRBJ2-5; the D gene is possibly TRBD2 (6 bases). With 6 bases removed from V and 4 bases from J, the gap between germline ends came to 9 bases. Looked up from germline, CDR1 is KGHSH and CDR2 is LQKENI. The CDR3 runs to 12 residues. The CDR3 spells CASSGGSETQYF. CDR3 bases: TGTGCCAGCTCCGGGGGATCAGAGACCCAGTACTTC.

This clone was detected only a few times. The chain links TRBV6-5 to TRBJ2-3; D might be TRBD2 (6 bases). The CDR3 has 15 residues. Trimming shortened V by 1 base and J by 4 bases, and 12 bases separated the two germline ends. Germline V lookup: CDR1 MNHEY, CDR2 SVGAGI. CDR3 protein: CASSYFPGVADTQYF. The CDR3 coding sequence is TGTGCCAGCAGTTACTTTCCGGGAGTGGCAGATACGCAGTATTTT.

This chain joins TRBV5-4 and TRBJ2-5; 8 bases map to TRBD2. Germline V lookup: CDR1 SGHNT, CDR2 YYREEE (reference sequence). The V gene end was trimmed by 9 bases and the J gene end by 2 bases; junction bases not matched to a gene: 9. This CDR3 is built from 14 residues. Here the CDR3 DNA reads TGTGCCACACAAAGCGGGAGCCCTCAAGAGACCCAGTACTTC. Translation: CATQSGSPQETQYF.

This clone was seen just once. This sequence joins TRBV6-5 and TRBJ1-1; a weak D match, TRBD1 (5 bases). CDR3 length equals 14 residues. V was shortened by 7 bases and J by 0 bases, with 12 bases between the two germline ends. CDR1 and CDR2 (germline): MNHEY, SVGAGI. DNA of the CDR3: TGTGCCAGCAAGTTCCGGGGGATGAACACTGAAGCTTTCTTT. Its protein is CASKFRGMNTEAFF.

The V gene is TRBV11-2, the J gene TRBJ1-4; the match to TRBD1 covers 9 bases. CDR1 SGHAT and CDR2 FQNNGV come from the germline V gene. The V and J ends lost 7 bases and 0 bases, in that order; junction bases with no gene match: 9. This CDR3 has 17 residues. The CDR3 is CASKGQGNLATNEKLFF. CDR3 bases: TGTGCCAGCAAAGGACAGGGGAATTTAGCAACTAATGAAAAACTGTTTTTT.

The J gene is TRBJ1-5, the V gene TRBV2; 7 bases match TRBD1. Looked up from germline, CDR1 is SNHLY and CDR2 is FYNNEI. V shed 4 bases and J 1 base; nucleotides not matched to a gene: 16. CDR3 length: 19 amino acids. This chain's CDR3 is CASSGFRQGEPSSNQPQHF. Written as DNA, the CDR3 is TGTGCCAGCAGTGGATTCCGACAGGGAGAGCCCTCAAGCAATCAGCCCCAGCATTTT.

The count of this clone is one. The DNA of the CDR3 is TGTGCCAGCAGTTTTGGGGGGGCCACGCAAGGTCAGCCCCAGCATTTT. Protein: CASSFGGATQGQPQHF. The chain joins TRBV27 to TRBJ1-5; perhaps TRBD1 as D (6 bases). Per germline, CDR1 MNHEY and CDR2 SMNVEV (reference sequence). V lost 3 bases, J lost 6 bases, and 18 bases lay in between. The CDR3 contains 16 residues.

The V call is TRBV23-1, the J call TRBJ2-3; TRBD2 agrees at 11 bases. TRBV23-1 is an ORF, with its function uncertain. This CDR3 contains 17 residues. V was pared by 7 bases and J by 1 base, with 10 bases of the junction left unmatched. The CDR3 DNA sequence: TGCGCCAGCATACTAGCGGGAGCTGATTGGGGCACAGATACGCAGTATTTT. This sequence encodes CASILAGADWGTDTQYF.

This clone occurred a few times. This chain joins TRBV4-1 and TRBJ2-7; D is uncertain. V was trimmed by 1 base and J by 6 bases, leaving 10 bases between them. Germline CDR1 is MGHRA and CDR2 is YSYEKL. This CDR3 has 13 amino acids. Written as DNA, the CDR3 is TGCGCCAGCAGCCAAGTCGCCCAGAGCGAGCAGTACGTC. Translating gives CASSQVAQSEQYV.

The chain combines TRBV11-3 with TRBJ2-1; D is undetermined. Trimming pared 0 bases from V and 0 bases from J, leaving 6 bases between. The CDR3 covers 15 residues. CDR1 and CDR2 from the germline V gene are SGHNT and YENEEA. CDR3 amino acids: CASSLDPSSYNEQFF. The CDR3 nucleotides are TGTGCCAGCAGCTTAGATCCGAGCTCCTACAATGAGCAGTTCTTC. The full variable domain, with the rest looked up from reference TRBV11-3 and TRBJ2-1, is EAGVVQSPRYKIIEKKQPVAFWCNPISGHNTLYWYLQNLGQGPELLIRYENEEAVDDSQLPKDRFSAERLKGVDSTLKIQPAELGDSAVYLCASSLDPSSYNEQFFGPGTRLTVL.

The chain links TRBV12-5 to TRBJ2-3; a possible D gene is TRBD1 (8 bases). V gave up 3 bases and J gave up 0 bases, with 10 bases separating them. The germline V gene encodes CDR1 LGHNT and CDR2 FRNRAP. The CDR3 runs to 15 residues. This CDR3 is CASGLQGGSTDTQYF. CDR3 coding DNA: TGTGCTAGTGGTTTACAGGGGGGGAGCACAGATACGCAGTATTTT. The variable domain in full, completed from reference TRBV12-5 and TRBJ2-3, reads DARVTQTPRHKVTEMGQEVTMRCQPILGHNTVFWYRQTMMQGLELLAYFRNRAPLDDSGMPKDRFSAEMPDATLATLKIQPSEPRDSAVYFCASGLQGGSTDTQYFGPGTRLTVL.

The gene calls are TRBV29-1 and TRBJ1-1; the match to TRBD1 covers 7 bases. The CDR3 length is 16 residues. Germline assignment: CDR1 SQVTM and CDR2 ANQGSEA. V lost 5 bases, J lost 4 bases, and 16 bases stayed unmatched. The CDR3 here is CSVKKGQRRNGTEAFF. CDR3 coding DNA: TGCAGCGTTAAAAAGGGACAGAGACGCAATGGCACTGAAGCTTTCTTT.